The clone carrying this T cell receptor (beta chain) was detected only a few times. As yet, its antigen is unknown. This entry comes from a study of beta chain features in type 1 diabetes. In the study overall: Patients were similar to healthy donors in age and gender (as well as in cell yields).

Study-level results: Lower insertion and higher deletion counts appeared at VDJ junctions in type 1 diabetes patients.

Expressed TCRB transcripts were sequenced after all isolated RNA was converted to cDNA. Several million reads on average were seen across naive, central memory and regulatory T cell samples. Here immunoSEQ multiplex PCR was the method, and the copy in TCRdb shows in-frame clones only, minus some. The sample holds about 150,000 clones, 8.5% to 14% seen once. Based on CD45RO/CCR7/CD25/CD127/CD95/CD27, CD4+ regulatory, stem cell-like memory, naive and central memory cells were sorted. The sequencing input was central memory CD4+ T cells from blood. This sequence originates from a man aged 18 to 29 in good health.

CDR3 nucleotides: TGTGCCAGCAGCTTAGCGCCAGGGGGTCGCACAGATACGCAGTATTTT. Encoded protein: CASSLAPGGRTDTQYF. The chain joins TRBV7-2 to TRBJ2-3, with TRBD1 matching 7 bases. Losses at the gene ends were 0 bases for V and 1 base for J; bases not matched to a gene: 4. Germline V gene sequence: CDR1 SGHTA, CDR2 FQGNSA. The CDR3 is 16 residues long.